One and the same sample provided the 8 T cell receptor beta chains below, sequenced in a study of T cells after yellow fever vaccination. TCRdb fed the 5' RACE reads into MiXCR, producing one record per CDR3 protein. The sample shows 500,000 to 650,000 distinct CDR3 sequences, roughly a sixth of them seen only once. Sequences were derived from PBMCs, sampled more than 4 days after the first yellow fever vaccination. The source of these receptors is a man younger than 35 who received the YFV17D yellow fever vaccine.

The gene calls are TRBV20-1 and TRBJ2-1, with TRBD2 matching over 7 bases. The V segment lost 6 bases and the J segment 4 bases; nucleotides outside the gene matches: 9. The CDR3 is 14 residues long. Germline CDR1 is DFQATT and CDR2 is SNEGSKA (reference sequence). CDR3 nucleotides: TGCAGTGCGCCCGCCCAGCGGGGTTACAATGAGCAGTTCTTC. It translates to CSAPAQRGYNEQFF.

This clonotype was observed a handful of times. V is TRBV20-1 and J is TRBJ2-1; no definite D call. Trimming took 6 bases from V and 1 from J, leaving 7 bases between them. This CDR3 contains 12 residues. Germline V gene lookup returns CDR1 DFQATT and CDR2 SNEGSKA (reference sequence). Here the CDR3 reads CSALESYNEQFF. The CDR3 DNA reads as TGCAGTGCCCTGGAATCCTACAATGAGCAGTTCTTC.

This clonotype was counted a few times. The chain employs TRBV6-5 and TRBJ2-5, with D unclear. There are 13 residues in the CDR3. The germline gives CDR1 MNHEY, CDR2 SVGAGI. V was shortened by 3 bases and J by 5 bases, with 10 bases between the two germline ends. The CDR3 DNA reads TGTGCCAGCAGTTATAATCGCGACGAGACCCAGTACTTC. The encoded protein is CASSYNRDETQYF.

This rearrangement joins TRBV5-4 to TRBJ2-1; 7 nucleotides agree with TRBD1. V shed 1 base, J shed 10 bases, and the junction held 5 bases outside the gene matches. CDR3 size: 13 residues. CDR1 SGHNT and CDR2 YYREEE come from the germline V gene (reference sequence). CDR3 in amino acids: CASSLRGQREQFF. CDR3 nucleotides: TGTGCCAGCAGCTTGCGGGGACAGCGAGAGCAGTTCTTC.

V is TRBV10-3 and J is TRBJ2-7; the D is unclear. CDR1 and CDR2 (germline): ENHRY, SYGVKD. Trimming cost V 3 bases and J 5 bases, with 11 bases left between them. The CDR3 has 13 amino acids. CDR3 amino acids: CAISDRTFHEQYV. DNA for the CDR3: TGTGCCATCAGTGATCGGACCTTCCACGAGCAGTACGTC.

This clonotype was counted between two and nine times. The chain recombines TRBV5-1 with TRBJ2-2; weak D call: TRBD2 (6 bases). V shed 2 bases and J shed 1 base, with 9 bases lying between them. Germline assignment: CDR1 SGHRS and CDR2 YFSETQ. The CDR3 is 15 residues long. CDR3 DNA sequence: TGCGCCAGCAGCTTCGGGACTGGGAACACCGGGGAGCTGTTTTTT. It encodes CASSFGTGNTGELFF. Full variable domain (outside the CDR3, taken from reference TRBV5-1 and TRBJ2-2): KAGVTQTPRYLIKTRGQQVTLSCSPISGHRSVSWYQQTPGQGLQFLFEYFSETQRNKGNFPGRFSGRQFSNSRSEMNVSTLELGDSALYLCASSFGTGNTGELFFGEGSRLTVL.

This clonotype was recorded a few times. The V gene is TRBV20-1, the J gene TRBJ1-6, with 7 bases lining up with TRBD1. V lost 0 bases to trimming and J lost 6 bases; unmatched junction nucleotides: 5. The CDR3 extends over 15 amino acids. CDR1 and CDR2 (germline): DFQATT, SNEGSKA (reference sequence). CDR3 amino acids: CSARDPAGGNSPLHF. The CDR3 DNA is TGCAGTGCTAGAGATCCCGCAGGGGGTAATTCACCCCTCCACTTT.

This chain links TRBV30 with TRBJ2-7; D remains unclear. With 2 bases removed from V and 2 bases from J, the gap between germline ends came to 4 bases. CDR1 is GTSNPN and CDR2 is SVGIG in the germline V gene (reference sequence). The CDR3 extends over 11 amino acids. CDR3 sequence reads: CAWSPAYEQYF. In nucleotides, the CDR3 is TGTGCCTGGAGTCCCGCCTACGAGCAGTACTTC.